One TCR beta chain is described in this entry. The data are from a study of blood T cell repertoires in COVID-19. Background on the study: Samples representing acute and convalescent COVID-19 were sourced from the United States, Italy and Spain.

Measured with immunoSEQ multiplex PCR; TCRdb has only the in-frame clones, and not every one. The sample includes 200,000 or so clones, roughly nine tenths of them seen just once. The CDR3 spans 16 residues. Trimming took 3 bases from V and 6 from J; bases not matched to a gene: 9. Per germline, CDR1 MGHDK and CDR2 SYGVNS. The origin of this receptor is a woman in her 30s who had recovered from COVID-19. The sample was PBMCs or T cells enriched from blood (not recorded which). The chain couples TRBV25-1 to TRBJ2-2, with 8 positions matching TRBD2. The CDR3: CASSEPPGLGSGELFF. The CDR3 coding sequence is TGTGCCAGCAGTGAGCCTCCGGGACTAGGATCCGGGGAGCTGTTTTTT.